The 32 T cell receptor beta chains reported below all come from one sample, sequenced in a study of T cell clones after liver transplantation. Clones were sequenced by immunoSEQ multiplex PCR, and TCRdb holds only the in-frame ones, with some missing. This sample has roughly 80,000 clones; roughly 80% occur once, and the top ten carry 0.45% to 0.55%. The sample consisted of CD4+ T cells from blood, taken 45 to 46 months after liver transplant. The receptors shown here come from a human patient who received a liver transplant. Among the T cells, some may be from the graft donor.

The chain has TRBV5-1 and TRBJ2-1; D gene uncertain. Trimming stripped 1 base from V and 2 bases from J, with 7 bases between. The CDR3 has 14 residues. Germline CDR1 and CDR2: SGHRS and YFSETQ. In nucleotides, the CDR3 is TGCGCCAGCAGCTTGCAGTCGGCCTACAATGAGCAGTTCTTC. It codes for CASSLQSAYNEQFF.

The rearrangement uses TRBV13 and TRBJ2-5; TRBD2 matches 13 bases. The germline V gene encodes CDR1 PRHDT and CDR2 FYEKMQ (reference sequence). The CDR3 has 15 residues. The ends lost 5 bases at V and 4 bases at J; junction bases unmatched: 4. The CDR3 reads CASSPGLAGRETQYF. CDR3 DNA: TGTGCCAGCAGCCCGGGACTAGCGGGAAGAGAGACCCAGTACTTC. The complete variable domain, with remaining parts taken from reference TRBV13 and TRBJ2-5, reads AAGVIQSPRHLIKEKRETATLKCYPIPRHDTVYWYQQGPGQDPQFLISFYEKMQSDKGSIPDRFSAQQFSDYHSELNMSSLELGDSALYFCASSPGLAGRETQYFGPGTRLLVL.

J is TRBJ2-7 and V is TRBV11-2; D gene ambiguous. CDR1 and CDR2 (germline): SGHAT, FQNNGV. The CDR3 length is 13 residues. Trimming removed 5 bases at V and 6 bases at J, with 14 bases between. The CDR3 reads CASSLLGQSEQYF. The DNA for the CDR3 is TGTGCCAGCAGCCTCCTGGGCCAGTCCGAGCAGTACTTC.

The J gene is TRBJ1-1, the V gene TRBV7-9, with a weak D call TRBD1 (5 bases). Germline CDR1 and CDR2: SEHNR and FQNEAQ (reference sequence). The CDR3 contains 13 residues. The V and J ends lost 3 bases and 5 bases respectively, with 10 bases between them. The CDR3 DNA follows: TGTGCCAGCAGCTTTGGGGGTTTAACTGAAGCTTTCTTT. Its translation: CASSFGGLTEAFF.

This clone was recorded a few times. The V gene is TRBV5-1, the J gene TRBJ1-1; 11 bases are a match to TRBD1. After removal of 7 bases from V and 2 bases from J, the junction contained 7 bases not matched to a gene. CDR3 length: 15 amino acids. Germline CDR1 SGHRS, CDR2 YFSETQ. In DNA form, the CDR3 reads TGCGCCAGCGGGAGGGGGACAGGGGGAAACACTGAAGCTTTCTTT. Translating gives CASGRGTGGNTEAFF.

The chain combines TRBV5-4 with TRBJ2-1, with 10 bases that match TRBD2. With 0 bases clipped from V and 8 bases from J, the junction kept 8 bases outside the gene matches. In germline, CDR1 is SGHNT, CDR2 YYREEE (reference sequence). This CDR3 is 16 amino acids long. CDR3 in amino acids: CASSLGTSGMGDEQFF. The DNA for the CDR3 is TGTGCCAGCAGCTTGGGCACTAGCGGGATGGGTGATGAGCAGTTCTTC.

This CDR3 is CASSRETGYGETQYF. For the CDR3, the DNA is TGTGCCAGCAGTAGGGAGACAGGGTATGGAGAGACCCAGTACTTC. This chain uses TRBV6-6 with TRBJ2-5, with 7 bases that match TRBD1. There are 15 residues in the CDR3. CDR1 MNHNY and CDR2 SVGAGI come from the germline V gene (reference sequence). V lost 5 bases and J lost 4; bases outside the gene matches: 10.

The chain carries TRBV6-5 and TRBJ2-5; unclear D gene. The V gene's germline CDR1 is MNHEY and CDR2 SVGAGI. The V gene lost 5 bases and the J gene lost 5 bases, with 15 bases spanning the gap. The CDR3 length is 14 residues. The CDR3 is CASSVETLGETQYF. CDR3 coding DNA: TGTGCCAGCAGTGTGGAGACCTTGGGGGAGACCCAGTACTTC.

The chain joins TRBV19 to TRBJ1-4; D is perhaps TRBD1 (5 bases). V dropped 5 bases and J dropped 8 bases, with 21 bases sitting between them. The CDR3 sequence is 16 residues long. Germline V gene data show CDR1 as LNHDA and CDR2 as SQIVND (reference sequence). CDR3 in amino acids: CASSPGTTLRGEKLFF. CDR3 in DNA: TGTGCCAGTAGTCCTGGGACGACGCTAAGAGGGGAAAAACTGTTTTTT.

This sequence joins TRBV10-2 and TRBJ2-3; 13 nucleotides align to TRBD2. The CDR3 contains 15 residues. Germline loops: CDR1 WSHSY, CDR2 SAAADI. V was clipped by 10 bases and J by 4 bases; unmatched bases: 8. CDR3 in amino acids: CATGLAGEWADTQYF. The CDR3 coding sequence is TGCGCCACCGGACTAGCGGGAGAATGGGCAGATACGCAGTATTTT.

The chain recombines TRBV12-5 with TRBJ1-5; perhaps TRBD1 as D (5 bases). CDR1 and CDR2 (germline): LGHNT, FRNRAP. The CDR3 has 13 residues. CDR3 nucleotide sequence: TGTGCAACATCCTGGGACTCAAATCAGCCCCAGCATTTT. Encoded protein: CATSWDSNQPQHF.

A remark on this clone: One end of the junction is discordant with germline, which a read error may explain. V usage is TRBV7-6 and J usage is TRBJ2-7, with TRBD2 as a possible D gene (6 bases). The CDR3 is 16 amino acids. The germline CDR1 and CDR2 sequences are SGHVS and FNYEAQ. The CDR3 loop is CASSLGPPEGGSAQYF. The CDR3, as DNA: TGTGCCAGCAGTTTAGGCCCACCGGAGGGCGGCTCTGCGCAGTACTTC.

The chain joins TRBV28 to TRBJ1-2; 7 bases agree with TRBD1. CDR3 length equals 17 residues. Germline CDR1 reads MDHEN; CDR2 reads SYDVKM. V was clipped by 1 base and J by 5 bases; unmatched bases: 13. The CDR3 here is CASSLLFGVAGGYGYTF. DNA for the CDR3: TGTGCCAGCAGTTTATTATTCGGTGTGGCAGGGGGATATGGCTACACCTTC.

The chain recombines TRBV11-2 with TRBJ2-7; D call uncertain. CDR1 and CDR2 (germline): SGHAT, FQNNGV. There are 11 residues in the CDR3. Trimming pared 5 bases from V and 6 bases from J, leaving 8 bases between. The CDR3 DNA reads TGTGCCAGCAGCCCCAACTTCGAGCAGTACTTC. Residues: CASSPNFEQYF.

This clone was picked up a small number of times. The chain's CDR3 is CASIGSGGRSEAFF. CDR3 bases: TGTGCCAGCATTGGGTCGGGGGGTAGGTCTGAAGCTTTCTTT. The genes are TRBV6-5 and TRBJ1-1; TRBD1 might be the D (5 bases). Trimming cost V 7 bases and J 6 bases, with 18 bases left between them. The CDR3 is 14 residues long. Germline lookup yields CDR1 MNHEY and CDR2 SVGAGI.

CDR3 DNA sequence: TGCGCCAGCTCCGGCTGGGGGCAGGTGGGTAAAAGCTCCTACAATGAGCAGTTCTTC. Translated: CASSGWGQVGKSSYNEQFF. The rearrangement uses TRBV10-2 and TRBJ2-1; the D gene is possibly TRBD1 (6 bases). The CDR3 runs 19 residues. Trimming left V 8 bases short and J 0 bases short, with 26 bases between. CDR1 and CDR2 from the germline V gene are WSHSY and SAAADI.

This clone has more than one count but fewer than ten. The CDR3 spells CASSQDYTGTQYF. CDR3 DNA sequence: TGCGCCAGCAGCCAAGATTACACGGGGACCCAGTACTTC. This chain links TRBV4-3 with TRBJ2-5; no clear D gene. CDR3 size: 13 residues. The V and J ends lost 0 bases and 7 bases respectively, with 9 bases between them. The germline CDR1 and CDR2 sequences are LGHNA and YSLEER.

The chain links TRBV27 to TRBJ1-1, with unresolved D. The CDR3 length is 12 residues. Germline loops: CDR1 MNHEY, CDR2 SMNVEV (reference sequence). With 4 bases removed from V and 6 bases from J, the gap between germline ends came to 9 bases. CDR3 region: CASSSPTSEAFF. Written as DNA, the CDR3 is TGTGCCAGCAGTTCCCCAACCTCTGAAGCTTTCTTT.

This clone was observed once. V usage is TRBV5-4 and J usage is TRBJ2-3; 9 nucleotides agree with TRBD2. The CDR3 sequence is 16 residues long. Losses at the gene ends were 5 bases for V and 0 bases for J; bases not matched to a gene: 7. Germline V gene sequence: CDR1 SGHNT, CDR2 YYREEE (reference sequence). The CDR3: CASRPFLAGSTDTQYF. The CDR3 DNA reads TGTGCCAGCAGGCCCTTCCTAGCGGGAAGCACAGATACGCAGTATTTT.

This chain links TRBV19 with TRBJ2-2; 8 positions agree with TRBD2. V lost 7 bases and J lost 1; bases outside the gene matches: 8. Per germline, CDR1 LNHDA and CDR2 SQIVND (reference sequence). The CDR3 has 16 residues. The CDR3 reads CASMAGGLLNTGELFF. In nucleotides, the CDR3 is TGTGCCAGTATGGCGGGAGGCCTCCTGAACACCGGGGAGCTGTTTTTT.

The chain has TRBV18 and TRBJ2-6; 7 nucleotides match TRBD2. Germline CDR1 is KGHSH and CDR2 is LQKENI. This CDR3 is built from 16 residues. V was pared by 6 bases and J by 1 base, with 6 bases of the junction left unmatched. The CDR3 loop reads CASSGRGESGANVLTF. CDR3 sequence (DNA): TGTGCCAGCTCGGGCCGGGGGGAATCTGGGGCCAACGTCCTGACTTTC.

There are a few counts of this clone. The rearrangement links TRBV5-3 to TRBJ1-2; no firm D call. TRBV5-3 is placed among ORFs of uncertain function. The CDR3 consists of 16 residues. V lost 5 bases and J lost 4, with 21 bases in between. This CDR3 reads CARSLRLDSSPYGYTF. For the CDR3, the DNA is TGTGCCAGAAGTCTCCGCCTTGACTCCTCGCCCTATGGCTACACCTTC.

The V gene is TRBV6-5, the J gene TRBJ2-7; no clear D. Germline CDR1 reads MNHEY; CDR2 reads SVGAGI. This CDR3 comprises 13 residues. The germline V and J ends were trimmed by 6 bases and 5 bases, with 14 bases remaining between them. CDR3 region: CASSPPQKDEQYF. CDR3 nucleotides: TGTGCCAGCAGCCCCCCTCAAAAGGACGAGCAGTACTTC.

This sequence joins TRBV4-1 and TRBJ2-5; 10 bases are a match to TRBD2. Germline V gene lookup returns CDR1 MGHRA and CDR2 YSYEKL. The length of the CDR3 is 18 residues. V shed 1 base, J shed 1 base, and the junction held 9 bases outside the gene matches. The CDR3 sequence: CASSQGPSSGSGQETQYF. The CDR3 nucleotides read TGCGCCAGCAGCCAAGGCCCCTCTAGCGGGAGCGGCCAAGAGACCCAGTACTTC.

This clone showed up just a few times. This sample also contains other DNA sequences that code for the same CDR3. The V and J genes are TRBV6-5 and TRBJ1-4; weak D call: TRBD1 (5 bases). V dropped 2 bases and J dropped 4 bases, with 5 bases sitting between them. CDR3 size: 13 residues. Looked up from germline, CDR1 is MNHEY and CDR2 is SVGAGI. DNA for the CDR3: TGTGCCAGCAGTTACAGGGGTAATGAAAAACTGTTTTTT. This translates into CASSYRGNEKLFF.

This clone has a handful of counts. The CDR3 coding sequence is TGTGCCAGTAGTATAATCACTTGGGAACAGTCGAGCGTCATGGCTTTCTTT. It encodes CASSIITWEQSSVMAFF. The chain has TRBV19 and TRBJ1-1; the D is unclear. V lost 2 bases, J lost 11 bases, and 27 bases lay in between. The CDR3 covers 17 residues. The germline V gene has CDR1 LNHDA and CDR2 SQIVND (reference sequence).

J is TRBJ2-2 and V is TRBV19; a weak D match, TRBD1 (5 bases). Per germline, CDR1 LNHDA and CDR2 SQIVND (reference sequence). The CDR3 runs 13 residues. The V gene lost 2 bases and the J gene lost 7 bases, with 8 bases spanning the gap. The DNA for the CDR3 is TGTGCCAGTAGTATATGGGGCGGCGGGGAGCTGTTTTTT. This gives the protein CASSIWGGGELFF.

The V gene is TRBV5-1, the J gene TRBJ1-4; no clear D gene. The CDR3 runs to 15 residues. V was shortened by 2 bases and J by 7 bases, with 15 bases between the two germline ends. Germline CDR1 SGHRS, CDR2 YFSETQ. The CDR3 loop is CASSFVEGIGEKLFF. DNA of the CDR3: TGCGCCAGCAGCTTCGTCGAGGGTATTGGTGAAAAACTGTTTTTT.

About this clone: This sample also contains other DNA sequences that code for the same CDR3. The chain is built from TRBV18 and TRBJ1-5; the match to TRBD1 covers 8 bases. V shed 6 bases and J 3 bases; nucleotides not matched to a gene: 4. The germline CDR1 and CDR2 sequences are KGHSH and LQKENI. The length of the CDR3 is 14 residues. CDR3 bases: TGTGCCAGCTCGCCGGACAGGGTCAATCAGCCCCAGCATTTT. Translated, it gives CASSPDRVNQPQHF. The variable domain in full, completed from reference TRBV18 and TRBJ1-5, reads NAGVMQNPRHLVRRRGQEARLRCSPMKGHSHVYWYRQLPEEGLKFMVYLQKENIIDESGMPKERFSAEFPKEGPSILRIQQVVRGDSAAYFCASSPDRVNQPQHFGDGTRLSIL.

This chain connects TRBV10-2 to TRBJ2-5; the D is unclear. V dropped 4 bases and J dropped 5 bases, with 14 bases sitting between them. Germline V gene lookup returns CDR1 WSHSY and CDR2 SAAADI. This CDR3 has 14 amino acids. CDR3 protein: CASSGPHRSETQYF. The CDR3, as DNA: TGCGCCAGCAGTGGGCCCCACCGCTCGGAGACCCAGTACTTC.

The chain combines TRBV28 with TRBJ2-7; 10 nucleotides match TRBD1. Germline CDR1 MDHEN, CDR2 SYDVKM. There are 14 residues in the CDR3. V was clipped by 8 bases and J by 5 bases; unmatched bases: 9. The CDR3 DNA reads TGTGCCAGCCGAAGAACCGGGACAGGGGACGAGCAGTACTTC. It translates to CASRRTGTGDEQYF.

This clone was seen just once. The chain recombines TRBV28 with TRBJ2-7; 8 bases fit TRBD1. The V gene end was trimmed by 5 bases and the J gene end by 0 bases; junction bases not matched to a gene: 6. The CDR3 spans 15 residues. Germline CDR1 and CDR2: MDHEN and SYDVKM. CDR3 region: CASSHSGQVSYEQYF. The DNA for the CDR3 is TGTGCCAGCAGTCACTCGGGACAGGTCTCCTACGAGCAGTACTTC.